This T cell receptor beta chain was sequenced during a study of shared clonotypes between healthy human individuals. Assay: immunoSEQ multiplex PCR; the TCRdb copy retains only in-frame clones and omits some. The sample includes approximately 740,000 clones, about 91% of them seen just once. Selected positively for CCR7 and CD45RO-negative, naive CD8 cells excluded terminally differentiated effector memory CD45RA+ cells. In germline, CDR1 is SQVTM, CDR2 ANQGSEA. V lost 7 bases and J lost 7; bases outside the gene matches: 15. This CDR3 has 16 residues. This rearrangement joins TRBV29-1 to TRBJ2-2, with TRBD2 matching over 10 bases. Sequencing used naive CD8+ T cells sorted from blood. The sequence derives from a young man in good health. DNA for the CDR3: TGCAGCGCCGGACCCAGCGGGAGGGGTAGTCACGGGGAGCTGTTTTTT. Encoded protein: CSAGPSGRGSHGELFF.